This is a list of T cell receptor beta chains from one sample in a study of cytomegalovirus exposure and HLA in healthy donors. The protocol was immunoSEQ multiplex PCR, while the TCRdb copy is restricted to in-frame clones and leaves out a portion. Of under 200,000 clones listed, around 88% are singletons. Sequencing used PBMCs. The receptor source for this set is a woman younger than 30 in good health and CMV-seronegative. Both conserved end residues are part of each CDR3. The D gene is left open where the match is weak.

J: TRBJ1-1
D: .
V: TRBV5-1
CDR3: CASSLGWPGQGDTEAFF

J: TRBJ2-7
D: TRBD1
V: TRBV14
CDR3: CASSRGQGLTYEQYF

J: TRBJ2-3
D: .
V: TRBV6-5
CDR3: CASRGSREDTQYF

J: TRBJ1-2
D: .
V: TRBV7-9
CDR3: CASSPTEGAFSGSYGYTF

J: TRBJ1-5
D: .
V: TRBV7-9
CDR3: CASSLGRGYNQPQHF

J: TRBJ2-3
D: .
V: TRBV6-5
CDR3: CASSYSFTSFVDTQYF

J: TRBJ1-3
D: .
V: TRBV30
CDR3: CAWSVRQRNTIYF

J: TRBJ2-5
D: .
V: TRBV29-1
CDR3: CSVEKLTGTQYF

J: TRBJ1-2
D: TRBD1
V: TRBV10-3
CDR3: CAISSYTGEYGYTF

J: TRBJ2-6
D: .
V: TRBV7-2
CDR3: CASSSISGANVLTF

J: TRBJ1-2
D: TRBD1
V: TRBV13
CDR3: CASGYYSGQGNGYTF

J: TRBJ1-6
D: TRBD1
V: TRBV27
CDR3: CASGNRGYNSPLHF

J: TRBJ2-5
D: TRBD2
V: TRBV4-3
CDR3: CASSQDWGGLAGGETQYF

J: TRBJ2-7
D: TRBD2
V: TRBV29-1
CDR3: CSVEGVAGARYEQYF

J: TRBJ1-2
D: TRBD1
V: TRBV6-1
CDR3: CASRPTGVSGYTF

J: TRBJ2-7
D: TRBD2
V: TRBV4-3
CDR3: CASSDLAGGYDEQYF

J: TRBJ2-2
D: .
V: TRBV30
CDR3: CAWSPGTTGELFF

J: TRBJ1-2
D: .
V: TRBV30
CDR3: CAWRSVGFNYGYTF

J: TRBJ2-5
D: TRBD1
V: TRBV9
CDR3: CASSGRDSQETQYF

J: TRBJ1-5
D: .
V: TRBV6-6
CDR3: CASQAGFNQPQHF

J: TRBJ1-2
D: .
V: TRBV10-3
CDR3: CAISSPGGSYGYTF

J: TRBJ1-1
D: TRBD1
V: TRBV5-1
CDR3: CASSSLTGDAEAFF

J: TRBJ1-1
D: .
V: TRBV27
CDR3: CASSSRGGVNTEAFF

J: TRBJ1-1
D: .
V: TRBV7-8
CDR3: CASSPDSLTEAFF

J: TRBJ2-5
D: TRBD1
V: TRBV27
CDR3: CASRSDREETQYF

J: TRBJ2-1
D: TRBD2
V: TRBV29-1
CDR3: CSVLVRTSGRAGNEQFF

J: TRBJ2-7
D: TRBD2
V: TRBV30
CDR3: CAWSGVAGVNEQYF

J: TRBJ2-7
D: TRBD2
V: TRBV7-8
CDR3: CASSLRASGNYEQYF

J: TRBJ1-4
D: .
V: TRBV19
CDR3: CASSILSGGRNEKLFF

J: TRBJ2-7
D: TRBD1
V: TRBV15
CDR3: CATSRPGTGVYEQYF

J: TRBJ2-5
D: TRBD1
V: TRBV6-5
CDR3: CASSSGQGLNQETQYF

J: TRBJ1-3
D: .
V: TRBV9
CDR3: CASSPQGNLGNTIYF

J: TRBJ2-2
D: .
V: TRBV4-1
CDR3: CASSQVGGGANTGELFF

J: TRBJ2-7
D: TRBD2
V: TRBV13
CDR3: CASSLFATSGSYEQYF

J: TRBJ2-2
D: .
V: TRBV4-1
CDR3: CASSQYTGELFF

J: TRBJ1-1
D: .
V: TRBV7-2
CDR3: CASSRGRESHF

J: TRBJ2-7
D: .
V: TRBV7-9
CDR3: CASSLEFGEQYF